Shown below are 24 T cell receptor beta chains from a single sample sequenced in a study of blood T cell repertoires in COVID-19. Sequencing was performed with immunoSEQ multiplex PCR; in TCRdb, only in-frame clones are kept and a portion is missing. Found here are over 150,000 clones, approximately 79% of them singletons; the top ten hold around 7.7%. The sample consisted of PBMCs or T cells enriched from blood (not recorded which). The receptors originated from a man aged 50-59 years who had recovered from COVID-19.

This chain uses TRBV11-3 with TRBJ2-5; the match to TRBD2 covers 12 bases. CDR3 length: 16 amino acids. CDR1 SGHNT and CDR2 YENEEA come from the germline V gene. V trimming: 1 base; J trimming: 4 bases; junction bases outside the gene matches: 4. The CDR3 reads CASSLGLAGARETQYF. The CDR3 DNA reads as TGTGCCAGCAGCTTAGGACTAGCGGGGGCGAGAGAGACCCAGTACTTC.

The chain couples TRBV6-1 to TRBJ1-5, with D uncertain. CDR3 length: 16 amino acids. V was clipped by 2 bases and J by 5 bases, with 16 bases between them. Looked up from germline, CDR1 is MNHNS and CDR2 is SASEGT. The CDR3 loop is CASSESVRPVDQPQHF. The CDR3 coding sequence is TGTGCCAGCAGTGAAAGTGTCAGGCCGGTAGATCAGCCCCAGCATTTT.

The chain links TRBV5-8 to TRBJ2-7; D is possibly TRBD1 (6 bases). Germline V gene data show CDR1 as SGHTS and CDR2 as YDEGEE. Trimming removed 7 bases at V and 4 bases at J, with 15 bases between. CDR3 length: 13 amino acids. The CDR3 spells CASSRIQGYEQYF. Here the CDR3 DNA reads TGTGCCAGCTCCCGGATCCAGGGGTACGAGCAGTACTTC.

V and J are TRBV10-3 and TRBJ2-5; unclear D gene. This CDR3 has 12 amino acids. CDR1 and CDR2 (germline): ENHRY, SYGVKD. Trimming pared 8 bases from V and 1 base from J, leaving 8 bases between. CDR3 nucleotides: TGTGCCATCTCAGGCGTCCAAGAGACCCAGTACTTC. As protein: CAISGVQETQYF.

This rearrangement joins TRBV19 to TRBJ1-5, with 9 bases matching TRBD1. Unmatched junction bases numbered 7, after V lost 7 bases and J lost 3 bases. CDR1 and CDR2 from the germline V gene are LNHDA and SQIVND (reference sequence). The CDR3 contains 15 residues. The CDR3 region has the DNA TGTGCCAGTAAGTACATACAGGGGGCCAATCAGCCCCAGCATTTT. It specifies CASKYIQGANQPQHF.

Only one count was recorded for this clone. The chain uses TRBV11-1 and TRBJ2-1; D might be TRBD2 (6 bases). This CDR3 region has 14 residues. The germline V and J ends were trimmed by 3 bases and 7 bases, with 13 bases remaining between them. Looked up from germline, CDR1 is SGHAT and CDR2 is FQDESV (reference sequence). The CDR3 DNA sequence: TGTGCCAGCAGCTTTGGGGCGGGGCGAAATGAGCAGTTCTTC. The encoded protein is CASSFGAGRNEQFF. The variable domain in full, with the rest retrieved from reference TRBV11-1 and TRBJ2-1, is EAEVAQSPRYKITEKSQAVAFWCDPISGHATLYWYRQILGQGPELLVQFQDESVVDDSQLPKDRFSAERLKGVDSTLKIQPAELGDSAMYLCASSFGAGRNEQFFGPGTRLTVL.

V usage is TRBV12-5 and J usage is TRBJ2-7; weak D call: TRBD2 (6 bases). The germline V gene has CDR1 LGHNT and CDR2 FRNRAP. Trimming left V 0 bases short and J 2 bases short, with 14 bases between. The CDR3 is made up of 16 amino acids. The CDR3 DNA sequence: TGTGCTAGTGGTTTGGTACTGGTAGCGGTAACCTACGAGCAGTACTTC. It yields the protein CASGLVLVAVTYEQYF.

The chain joins TRBV5-1 to TRBJ2-2; the D gene is possibly TRBD1 (5 bases). The germline V and J ends were trimmed by 0 bases and 7 bases, with 7 bases remaining between them. Germline CDR1 SGHRS, CDR2 YFSETQ. This CDR3 has 13 residues. The CDR3 reads CASSLGGHGELFF. The CDR3 DNA reads as TGCGCCAGCAGCTTGGGGGGCCACGGGGAGCTGTTTTTT.

The chain couples TRBV18 to TRBJ1-2, with D hard to call. CDR3 size: 15 residues. The V gene's germline CDR1 is KGHSH and CDR2 LQKENI. V lost 3 bases and J 5 bases, leaving 16 bases between the germline ends. The CDR3 DNA reads as TGTGCCAGCTCACCTCGCGATACAGCTCCGTATGGCTACACCTTC. This encodes CASSPRDTAPYGYTF.

The V gene is TRBV6-5, the J gene TRBJ1-2; D ambiguous. The CDR3 extends over 14 amino acids. V lost 2 bases to trimming and J lost 4 bases, with 11 bases between them. CDR1 is MNHEY and CDR2 is SVGAGI in the germline V gene. As DNA, the CDR3 is TGTGCCAGCAGTTACGGGGAGGGAGGCTATGGCTACACCTTC. Translation gives CASSYGEGGYGYTF.

This chain links TRBV27 with TRBJ1-2, with D possibly being TRBD1 (6 bases). V dropped 2 bases and J dropped 8 bases, with 18 bases sitting between them. The CDR3 runs 15 residues. Germline-derived CDR1 and CDR2 are MNHEY and SMNVEV (reference sequence). For the CDR3, the DNA is TGTGCCAGCAGTTTACCGTTAACAGGGATTATGGGCTACACCTTC. It translates to CASSLPLTGIMGYTF.

Regarding this clone: Other DNA sequences in this specimen translate into the identical CDR3. J is TRBJ1-5 and V is TRBV11-2; 8 bases fit TRBD1. V lost 5 bases and J lost 6; bases outside the gene matches: 3. This CDR3 is built from 13 residues. The germline CDR1 and CDR2 sequences are SGHAT and FQNNGV. CDR3 loop: CASSLDRVQPQHF. CDR3 bases: TGTGCCAGCAGCCTGGACAGGGTTCAGCCCCAGCATTTT.

V and J are TRBV5-1 and TRBJ2-7; 12 bases map to TRBD2. With 0 bases clipped from V and 6 bases from J, the junction kept 7 bases outside the gene matches. This CDR3 contains 16 residues. From germline, CDR1 is SGHRS and CDR2 YFSETQ. CDR3 in DNA: TGCGCCAGCAGCTTGGCCCCTAGCGGGGGGGCCGGCGAGCAGTACTTC. Translated, it gives CASSLAPSGGAGEQYF.

This clone was seen only once. The chain is built from TRBV19 and TRBJ2-5; TRBD1 matches at 12 bases. After removal of 6 bases from V and 4 bases from J, the junction contained 6 bases not matched to a gene. The CDR3 is 15 residues long. Per germline, CDR1 LNHDA and CDR2 SQIVND (reference sequence). The CDR3 region has the DNA TGTGCCAGTAGCCTTGGGACAGGGGGCCGAGAGACCCAGTACTTC. Its protein product is CASSLGTGGRETQYF.

The sample holds a few counts of this clone. The chain carries TRBV27 and TRBJ1-2; TRBD1 aligns across 8 bases. Germline V gene lookup returns CDR1 MNHEY and CDR2 SMNVEV (reference sequence). The CDR3 covers 15 residues. V lost 6 bases, J lost 1 base, and 7 bases stayed unmatched. The CDR3 protein is CASSQGQGLNYGYTF. CDR3 nucleotides: TGTGCCAGCAGCCAAGGACAGGGACTTAACTATGGCTACACCTTC.

The chain uses TRBV7-2 and TRBJ1-5, with D tentatively TRBD1 (6 bases). V was shortened by 5 bases and J by 0 bases, with 17 bases between the two germline ends. CDR1 is SGHTA and CDR2 is FQGNSA in the germline V gene. This CDR3 contains 17 residues. CDR3 region: CASSASAGVSSNQPQHF. The CDR3 DNA sequence: TGTGCCAGCAGCGCTAGTGCAGGGGTCAGTAGCAATCAGCCCCAGCATTTT.

This chain uses TRBV5-1 with TRBJ2-5; 12 nucleotides match TRBD1. Germline-derived CDR1 and CDR2 are SGHRS and YFSETQ. The V and J ends lost 4 bases and 5 bases, in that order; junction bases with no gene match: 6. CDR3 length: 15 residues. In DNA form, the CDR3 reads TGCGCCAGCAGCACCGGGACAGGGGGCGTGGAGACCCAGTACTTC. Its protein product is CASSTGTGGVETQYF.

V usage is TRBV5-6 and J usage is TRBJ2-1; TRBD2 matches at 7 bases. The CDR3 loop spans 15 amino acids. The germline gives CDR1 SGHDT, CDR2 YYEEEE. V trimming: 1 base; J trimming: 3 bases; junction bases outside the gene matches: 4. CDR3 sequence (DNA): TGTGCCAGCAGCTTGATGGCGGGGGTCTACAATGAGCAGTTCTTC. Its protein product is CASSLMAGVYNEQFF.

This chain uses TRBV9 with TRBJ2-1; 12 bases agree with TRBD1. The V and J ends lost 1 base and 9 bases, in that order; junction bases with no gene match: 17. This CDR3 is built from 19 residues. Looked up from germline, CDR1 is SGDLS and CDR2 is YYNGEE. The CDR3 protein is CASSVQTPSGTGGFSEQFF. CDR3 nucleotide sequence: TGTGCCAGCAGCGTACAAACCCCCTCAGGGACAGGGGGCTTCAGTGAGCAGTTCTTC.

The chain uses TRBV19 and TRBJ1-1; D perhaps matches TRBD1 (6 bases). This CDR3 contains 13 residues. V was shortened by 5 bases and J by 7 bases, with 14 bases between the two germline ends. CDR1 and CDR2 from the germline V gene are LNHDA and SQIVND (reference sequence). The CDR3 DNA reads as TGTGCCAGTAGTCTAATGAACAGGGTTGAAGCTTTCTTT. Amino acids: CASSLMNRVEAFF.

The rearrangement uses TRBV7-3 and TRBJ1-2; no clear D. The CDR3 spans 13 residues. Germline CDR1 SGHTA, CDR2 FQGTGA. Trimming took off 4 bases at V and 4 bases at J, with 10 bases between the two ends. CDR3 coding DNA: TGTGCCAGCAGCTCATCGTACGGCTATGGCTACACCTTC. It translates to CASSSSYGYGYTF.

The J gene is TRBJ2-7, the V gene TRBV4-1, with 8 bases lining up with TRBD1. The trim removed 1 base at V and 2 bases at J, leaving 10 bases unmatched. Germline assignment: CDR1 MGHRA and CDR2 YSYEKL. The CDR3 is 17 residues long. CDR3 nucleotides: TGCGCCAGCAGCCAAGTCTTCGCCGGGACAGGCCCCTACGAGCAGTACTTC. This encodes CASSQVFAGTGPYEQYF.

To note about this clone: The same CDR3 arises from other DNA sequences in this sample as well. The chain is built from TRBV5-1 and TRBJ2-6; a weak D match, TRBD1 (6 bases). The CDR3 sequence is 15 residues long. The germline V and J ends were trimmed by 4 bases and 1 base, with 9 bases remaining between them. The germline V gene encodes CDR1 SGHRS and CDR2 YFSETQ. The CDR3 spells CASSPTGSGANVLTF. The CDR3 DNA is TGCGCCAGCAGCCCCACAGGGTCTGGGGCCAACGTCCTGACTTTC.

The rearrangement joins TRBV6-5 to TRBJ1-5; 8 bases map to TRBD1. Trimming took 6 bases from V and 2 from J; bases not matched to a gene: 6. Germline V lookup: CDR1 MNHEY, CDR2 SVGAGI. There are 15 residues in the CDR3. CDR3 coding DNA: TGTGCCAGCAGACCACAGGGGGGAGGCAATCAGCCCCAGCATTTT. It encodes CASRPQGGGNQPQHF.